A selection of T cell receptor beta chains follows, all from one sample in a study of T cell responses to AZD1222 COVID-19 vaccine. Clones were read by immunoSEQ multiplex PCR, and TCRdb kept only the in-frame ones, dropping some. This table has fewer than 200,000 clones, around 88% appearing once. Sequenced here: peripheral blood, sampled 28 days after the second AZD1222 dose. The receptors were sampled from an adult who received the AZD1222 COVID-19 vaccine. Both conserved end residues are part of each CDR3. Each record gives: D gene, clone size, V gene, J gene, CDR3 protein, CDR3 DNA. A D gene is named only where the DNA matches it firmly. Size is stated for part of the rows, as once, few or many counts, or as a class when the clone is expanded.

>-|-|TRBV30|TRBJ2-2
CAWSYLTRRERNTGELFF
TGTGCCTGGAGTTACCTTACGCGCAGGGAGAGGAACACCGGGGAGCTGTTTTTT
>-|-|TRBV2|TRBJ1-2
CASRSWTGLGYTF
TGTGCCAGCAGATCATGGACTGGACTAGGCTACACCTTC
>-|few|TRBV7-2|TRBJ2-7
CASRPGTRYEQYF
TGTGCCAGCAGGCCTGGGACACGCTACGAGCAGTACTTC
>-|many|TRBV6-5|TRBJ1-6
CATPEDGTETSPLHF
TGTGCCACCCCAGAGGACGGGACCGAAACTTCACCCCTCCACTTT
>-|-|TRBV27|TRBJ2-2
CASRYEGRTGLFF
TGTGCCAGCAGATACGAGGGCCGGACTGGGCTGTTTTTT
>TRBD1|-|TRBV28|TRBJ1-2
CATHDRASYGYTF
TGTGCCACCCATGACAGGGCCTCCTATGGCTACACCTTC
>TRBD1|-|TRBV29-1|TRBJ1-1
CSVATPGGDTEAFF
TGCAGCGTTGCCACGCCAGGGGGCGATACTGAAGCTTTCTTT
>TRBD1|-|TRBV19|TRBJ1-5
CASRKGAESQPQHF
TGTGCCAGTAGAAAGGGGGCAGAGAGTCAGCCCCAGCATTTT
>-|-|TRBV5-1|TRBJ1-1
CASSFGHEVNTEAFF
TGCGCCAGCAGCTTTGGGCACGAGGTGAACACTGAAGCTTTCTTT
>-|-|TRBV14|TRBJ1-5
CASSQGAGQPQHF
TGTGCCAGCAGCCAGGGGGCGGGACAGCCCCAGCATTTT
>TRBD1|-|TRBV15|TRBJ2-7
CATSRGQGTYEQYF
TGTGCCACCAGCAGAGGACAGGGAACCTACGAGCAGTACTTC
>-|-|TRBV20-1|TRBJ1-2
CSVTGSYGYTF
TGCAGTGTGACGGGCAGCTATGGCTACACCTTC
>-|-|TRBV25-1|TRBJ1-1
CASSEYETTEAFF
TGTGCCAGCAGTGAATATGAGACCACTGAAGCTTTCTTT
>-|-|TRBV2|TRBJ2-7
CASSEFYEQYF
TGTGCCAGCAGTGAATTCTACGAGCAGTACTTC
>-|-|TRBV5-1|TRBJ2-3
CASSQLGGQPYTDTQYF
TGCGCCAGCAGCCAGCTCGGGGGGCAACCCTACACAGATACGCAGTATTTT
>TRBD1|-|TRBV5-1|TRBJ2-3
CASKTTGGTDTQYF
TGCGCCAGCAAGACAACAGGGGGCACAGATACGCAGTATTTT
>TRBD1|-|TRBV5-6|TRBJ2-2
CASSLRQGAGELFF
TGTGCCAGCAGCTTACGACAGGGCGCCGGGGAGCTGTTTTTT
>-|-|TRBV12-3/TRBV12-4|TRBJ2-3
CASSYGVTDTQYF
TGTGCCAGCAGTTATGGAGTCACAGATACGCAGTATTTT
>-|once|TRBV6-1|TRBJ1-5
CASSERRQLPQPQHF
TGTGCCAGCAGTGAAAGGAGACAGCTTCCTCAGCCCCAGCATTTT
>-|-|TRBV4-1|TRBJ2-5
CASSQRPLGEETQYF
TGCGCCAGCAGCCAAAGACCCCTCGGGGAAGAGACCCAGTACTTC
>TRBD2|once|TRBV19|TRBJ2-2
CASSPPGLAGYYTGELFF
TGTGCCAGTAGTCCTCCAGGACTAGCGGGGTATTACACCGGGGAGCTGTTTTTT
>TRBD2|-|TRBV4-1|TRBJ2-5
CASSQGLLAGGKETQYF
TGCGCCAGCAGCCAGGGGCTCTTAGCGGGGGGGAAAGAGACCCAGTACTTC
>-|once|TRBV4-1|TRBJ2-7
CASDLRSYEQYF
TGCGCCAGCGACTTACGATCCTACGAGCAGTACTTC
>-|few|TRBV27|TRBJ1-3
CASSQWAGNTIYF
TGTGCCAGCAGTCAGTGGGCCGGAAACACCATATATTTT
>-|-|TRBV11-1|TRBJ2-7
CASSFTQDPYEQYF
TGTGCCAGCAGCTTCACACAGGACCCATACGAGCAGTACTTC
>-|-|TRBV27|TRBJ2-7
CASSTSGQGRSYEQYF
TGTGCCAGCAGTACAAGCGGGCAGGGACGCTCCTACGAGCAGTACTTC
>TRBD1|-|TRBV4-1|TRBJ1-3
CASSQEGQGGNTIYF
TGCGCCAGCAGCCAAGAAGGACAGGGTGGAAACACCATATATTTT
>TRBD2|-|TRBV6-2/TRBV6-3|TRBJ2-1
CASSYFRALAGGNEQFF
TGTGCCAGCAGTTACTTTAGGGCGTTAGCGGGTGGGAATGAGCAGTTCTTC
>-|-|TRBV5-8|TRBJ2-5
CASSSGGKQGETQYF
TGTGCCAGCAGCTCAGGGGGGAAGCAGGGAGAGACCCAGTACTTC
>TRBD1|-|TRBV3-1/TRBV3-2|TRBJ2-5
CASSQGGQGQETQYF
TGTGCCAGCAGCCAAGGGGGACAGGGCCAAGAGACCCAGTACTTC
>-|-|TRBV12-3/TRBV12-4|TRBJ1-5
CASSRAGSQPQHF
TGTGCCAGCAGTAGGGCAGGGAGCCAGCCCCAGCATTTT
>-|-|TRBV3-1/TRBV3-2|TRBJ1-2
CASSPTLMFNYGYTF
TGTGCCAGCAGTCCGACGCTGATGTTTAACTATGGCTACACCTTC
>TRBD2|-|TRBV4-2|TRBJ2-3
CASSPGGVSGVRGDTQYF
TGTGCCAGCAGCCCCGGGGGAGTTAGCGGGGTGCGGGGAGATACGCAGTATTTT
>TRBD1|medium-sized|TRBV6-2/TRBV6-3|TRBJ2-2
CASSSGTGVTGELFF
TGTGCCAGCAGTTCCGGGACAGGGGTTACCGGGGAGCTGTTTTTT
>TRBD1|-|TRBV6-2/TRBV6-3|TRBJ1-1
CASSYRQGNTEAFF
TGTGCCAGCAGTTACAGACAGGGGAACACTGAAGCTTTCTTT
>TRBD2|once|TRBV11-1|TRBJ2-5
CASSPTSGAYQETQYF
TGTGCCAGCAGCCCTACTAGCGGGGCTTATCAAGAGACCCAGTACTTC
>-|-|TRBV7-2|TRBJ2-7
CASSSGLYEQYF
TGTGCCAGCAGCTCGGGGCTCTACGAGCAGTACTTC
>TRBD1|once|TRBV4-1|TRBJ2-1
CASSREDRVNEQFF
TGCGCCAGCAGCCGCGAGGACAGGGTGAATGAGCAGTTCTTC
>-|-|TRBV9|TRBJ1-4
CASSVSGTPGEKLFF
TGTGCCAGCAGCGTGAGCGGGACACCTGGGGAAAAACTGTTTTTT
>-|-|TRBV5-1|TRBJ1-1
CASSPGDLTMNTEAFF
TGCGCCAGCAGCCCTGGGGACTTGACGATGAACACTGAAGCTTTCTTT
>TRBD2|-|TRBV19|TRBJ2-7
CASSFRDSKGLAGGRSSYEQYF
TGTGCCAGTAGTTTCCGGGACAGCAAGGGACTAGCGGGGGGACGAAGCTCCTACGAGCAGTACTTC
>-|-|TRBV9|TRBJ2-1
CASSVRGESYNEQFF
TGTGCCAGCAGCGTACGGGGAGAATCCTACAATGAGCAGTTCTTC
>TRBD1|-|TRBV19|TRBJ1-2
CASSIPPGQGRVSYGYTF
TGTGCCAGTAGTATTCCACCGGGACAGGGGAGGGTCAGCTATGGCTACACCTTC